The rows below give T cell receptor beta chains drawn from one sample of a study of T cell repertoires in cytomegalovirus infection. These receptors' targets are unknown. From the reads, TCRdb called clonotypes with MiXCR, one entry per CDR3 protein. The table has approximately 280,000 distinct CDR3 sequences, about 20% seen once. This material consisted of cultured PBMCs, taken from culture after CMV antigen stimulation. Every receptor here comes from a human donor in good health (CMV status not recorded). Some clones in this sample may be carry-over from other donors' samples. CDR3s include the opening cysteine and the closing phenylalanine or tryptophan.

v_call cdr3_aa
TRBV12-3/TRBV12-4 CASSLNPRPEGAFF
TRBV14 CASSQVANTEAFF
TRBV7-8 CASSSQAGGNTIYF
TRBV15 CATSRPGENYEQYF
TRBV7-8 CASSLAGGKETQYF
TRBV7-9 CASSPGDRASETQYF
TRBV19 CASSRGTSGRSWETQYF
TRBV6-5 CASSRQGSGNTIYF
TRBV28 CASSPLGDEQYF
TRBV19 CASRPRQPDQPQHF
TRBV7-2 CASTPGPTGLYGYTF
TRBV18 CASSPSVGSGYTF
TRBV29-1 CSVANRGSSTDTQYF
TRBV10-2 CAIADGTANTEAFF
TRBV11-3 CASSLYDRVRSTEAFF
TRBV12-3/TRBV12-4 CARRASGRADTQYF
TRBV27 CASSPREGGQPQHF
TRBV20-1 CSASRRQGVNEQFF
TRBV11-2 CASSLGSISQETQYF
TRBV7-6 CASSLEGAGPSTDTQYF
TRBV12-3/TRBV12-4 CASSISRTPIYF
TRBV6-5 CASSYAAGLQGQFF
TRBV28 CASSSEVYNEQFF
TRBV7-2 CASKARGSPDTQYF
TRBV6-1 CASRHTGSGELFF
TRBV20-1 CSASRGTNNSPLHF
TRBV7-6 CASSHPMGGVYNEQFF
TRBV12-3/TRBV12-4 CASNSLSYAETQYF
TRBV5-4 CASSPRWGRGGTEAFF
TRBV6-6 CASSYSWTRFEAFF
TRBV20-1 CSATGGNGYTF
TRBV5-4 CASSLSRLALQETQYF
TRBV20-1 CSARVTGFSNQPQHF
TRBV18 CASSPVQVKGNTEAFF
TRBV7-8 CASSATGGFYNEQFF
TRBV4-1 CASSQVWNTGELFF
TRBV7-2 CASSLASPSGRFLNEQFF
TRBV28 CASSSTGQGRTEAFF
TRBV7-2 CASSPTSPSYEQYF
TRBV6-2/TRBV6-3 CASSYGGGTEAFF
TRBV12-3/TRBV12-4 CASSPSSGSLRGYEQYF
TRBV12-3/TRBV12-4 CASSSGDSNQETQYF
TRBV5-5 CASSRGTSGRSYNEQFF
TRBV19 CASSMRGSTEAFF
TRBV5-1 CASSPLGTEYNEQFF
TRBV20-1 CSARDGDTQYF
TRBV6-6 CASRTKNGEWGNQPQHF
TRBV12-3/TRBV12-4 CASSLTGDLHEQFF
TRBV28 CASSPGQGFYGYTF
TRBV5-5 CASSSETSGRGKTQYF
TRBV7-2 CASRPSSGRGEQFF
TRBV27 CASSLRLHHEQFF
TRBV7-8 CASSKGQYEWTEAFF
TRBV9 CASSLGLAGGTGELFF
TRBV4-3 CASSQDTTSGRDTDTQYF